The clone carrying this T cell receptor beta chain was counted at least ten times. This entry comes from a study of Graves' ophthalmopathy and Graves' hyperthyroidism. CDR3 length equals 16 residues. V was clipped by 2 bases and J by 0 bases, with 11 bases between them. In germline, CDR1 is MDHEN, CDR2 SYDVKM. As the template, RNA transcripts were used to amplify TCR beta CDR3 regions. HTBI-primed RT-PCR formed the first round, and a multiplex PCR formed the second. TCRdb recomputed calls from the multiplex PCR reads with MiXCR, one row per CDR3 protein. This table holds about 210,000 distinct CDR3 sequences, just under 30% found once.

V gene TRBV28 combines with J gene TRBJ1-3; D is uncertain. The sequencing sample was made of peripheral blood. This clonotype originated in a man aged 45-65 years with Graves' ophthalmopathy. CDR3 in DNA: TGTGCCAGCAGTTTAGGCCCGGCGGTCTCTGGAAACACCATATATTTT. Encoded protein: CASSLGPAVSGNTIYF.